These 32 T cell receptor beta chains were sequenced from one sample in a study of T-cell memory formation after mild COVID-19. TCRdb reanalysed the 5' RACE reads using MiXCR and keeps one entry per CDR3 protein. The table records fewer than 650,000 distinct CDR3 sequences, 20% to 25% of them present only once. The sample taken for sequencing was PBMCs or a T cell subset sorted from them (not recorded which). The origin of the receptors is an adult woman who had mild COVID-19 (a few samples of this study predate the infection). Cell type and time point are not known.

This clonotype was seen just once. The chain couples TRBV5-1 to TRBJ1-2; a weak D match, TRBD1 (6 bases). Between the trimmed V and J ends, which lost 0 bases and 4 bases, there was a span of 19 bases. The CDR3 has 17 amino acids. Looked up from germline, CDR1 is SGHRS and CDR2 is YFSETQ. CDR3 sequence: CASSLGGRVTGGYGYTF. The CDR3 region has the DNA TGCGCCAGCAGCTTGGGGGGCCGGGTGACAGGAGGCTATGGCTACACCTTC.

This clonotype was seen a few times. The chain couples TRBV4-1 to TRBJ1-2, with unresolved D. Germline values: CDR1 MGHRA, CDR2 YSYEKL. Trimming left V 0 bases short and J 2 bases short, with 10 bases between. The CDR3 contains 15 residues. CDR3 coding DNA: TGCGCCAGCAGCCAAGATCAGGTGGGCAACTATGGCTACACCTTC. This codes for CASSQDQVGNYGYTF.

CDR3 nucleotide sequence: TGCGCCAGCAGCTTCGGGACAAACTACTACGAGCAGTACTTC. Residues: CASSFGTNYYEQYF. The V gene is TRBV5-1, the J gene TRBJ2-7, with D tentatively TRBD1 (6 bases). Germline-derived CDR1 and CDR2 are SGHRS and YFSETQ. The CDR3 length is 14 residues. Trimming left V 2 bases short and J 3 bases short, with 12 bases between.

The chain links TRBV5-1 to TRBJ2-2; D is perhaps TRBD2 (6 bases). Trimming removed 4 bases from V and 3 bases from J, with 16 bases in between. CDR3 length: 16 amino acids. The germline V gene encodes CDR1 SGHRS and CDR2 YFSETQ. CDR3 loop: CASSPGGVADTGELFF. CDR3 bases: TGCGCCAGCAGCCCCGGGGGAGTAGCGGACACCGGGGAGCTGTTTTTT.

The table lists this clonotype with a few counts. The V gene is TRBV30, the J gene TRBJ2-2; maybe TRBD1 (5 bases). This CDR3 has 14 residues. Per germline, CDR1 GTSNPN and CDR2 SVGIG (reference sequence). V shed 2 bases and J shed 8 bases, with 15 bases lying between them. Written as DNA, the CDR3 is TGTGCCTGGAGTCCCCTGGGGCCCGAGGGGGAGCTGTTTTTT. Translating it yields CAWSPLGPEGELFF.

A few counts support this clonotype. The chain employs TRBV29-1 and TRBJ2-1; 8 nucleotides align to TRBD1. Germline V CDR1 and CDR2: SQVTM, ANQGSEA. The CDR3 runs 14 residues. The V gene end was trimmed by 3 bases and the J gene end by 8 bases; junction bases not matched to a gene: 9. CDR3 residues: CSVDMGQAPYEQFF. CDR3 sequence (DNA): TGCAGCGTTGATATGGGACAGGCCCCCTATGAGCAGTTCTTC.

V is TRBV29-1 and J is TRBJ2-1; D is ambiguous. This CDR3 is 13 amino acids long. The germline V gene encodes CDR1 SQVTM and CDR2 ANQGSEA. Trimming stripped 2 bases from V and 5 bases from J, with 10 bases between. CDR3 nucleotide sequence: TGCAGCGTTGAACCCCCCACAAACAATGAGCAGTTCTTC. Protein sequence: CSVEPPTNNEQFF.

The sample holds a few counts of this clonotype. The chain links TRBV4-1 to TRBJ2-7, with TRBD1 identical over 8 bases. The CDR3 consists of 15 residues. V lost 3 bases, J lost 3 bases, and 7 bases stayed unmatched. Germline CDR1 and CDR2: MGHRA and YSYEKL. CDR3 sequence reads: CASSHPGQVLYEQYF. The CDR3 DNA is TGCGCCAGCAGCCACCCGGGACAGGTTCTCTACGAGCAGTACTTC.

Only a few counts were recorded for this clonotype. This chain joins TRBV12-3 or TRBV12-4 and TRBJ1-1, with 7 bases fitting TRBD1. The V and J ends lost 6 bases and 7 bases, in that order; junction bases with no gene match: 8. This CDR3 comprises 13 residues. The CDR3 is CASSPQGGGEAFF. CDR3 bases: TGTGCCAGCAGCCCTCAGGGGGGGGGTGAAGCTTTCTTT.

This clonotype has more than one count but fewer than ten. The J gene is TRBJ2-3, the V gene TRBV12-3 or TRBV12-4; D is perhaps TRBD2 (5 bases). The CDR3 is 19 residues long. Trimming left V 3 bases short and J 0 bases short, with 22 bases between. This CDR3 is CASSFGRTGEFQSTDTQYF. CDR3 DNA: TGTGCCAGCAGTTTCGGCCGGACTGGGGAATTTCAAAGCACAGATACGCAGTATTTT.

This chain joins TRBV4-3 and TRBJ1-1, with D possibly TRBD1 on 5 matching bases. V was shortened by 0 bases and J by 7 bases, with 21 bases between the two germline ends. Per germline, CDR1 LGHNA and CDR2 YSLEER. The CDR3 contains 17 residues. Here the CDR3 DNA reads TGCGCCAGCAGCCAAGATTTAGGCCTGGGCGGGACCGATGAAGCTTTCTTT. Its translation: CASSQDLGLGGTDEAFF.

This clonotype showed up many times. CDR3 bases: TGTGCCTGGAGTGTACTTGGCGGACTAGCGGGCTCCTACGAGCAGTACTTC. Translation gives CAWSVLGGLAGSYEQYF. This sequence joins TRBV30 and TRBJ2-7; 11 bases fit TRBD2. Trimming took 0 bases from V and 0 from J; bases not matched to a gene: 7. The CDR3 totals 17 residues. In germline, CDR1 is GTSNPN, CDR2 SVGIG (reference sequence). The entire variable domain, with the rest obtained from reference TRBV30 and TRBJ2-7, is as follows: SQTIHQWPATLVQPVGSPLSLECTVEGTSNPNLYWYRQAAGRGLQLLFYSVGIGQISSEVPQNLSASRPQDRQFILSSKKLLLSDSGFYLCAWSVLGGLAGSYEQYFGPGTRLTVT.

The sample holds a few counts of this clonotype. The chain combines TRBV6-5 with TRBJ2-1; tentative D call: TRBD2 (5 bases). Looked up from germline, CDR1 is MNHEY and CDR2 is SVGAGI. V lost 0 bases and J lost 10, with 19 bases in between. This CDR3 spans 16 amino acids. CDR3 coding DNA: TGTGCCAGCAGTTACTCGGCGGCTTCCCTTGGAGGAGAGCAGTTCTTC. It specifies CASSYSAASLGGEQFF.

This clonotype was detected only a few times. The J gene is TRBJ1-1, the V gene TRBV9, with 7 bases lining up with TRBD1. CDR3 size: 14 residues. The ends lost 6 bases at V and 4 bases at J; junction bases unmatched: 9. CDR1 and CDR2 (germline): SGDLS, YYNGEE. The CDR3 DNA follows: TGTGCCAGCAACCCTGGTGAGGGGGCCACTGAAGCTTTCTTT. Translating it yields CASNPGEGATEAFF.

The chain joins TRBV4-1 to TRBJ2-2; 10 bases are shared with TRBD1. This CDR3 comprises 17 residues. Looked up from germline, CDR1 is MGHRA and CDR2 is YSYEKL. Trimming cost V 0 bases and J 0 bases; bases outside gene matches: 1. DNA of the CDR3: TGCGCCAGCAGCCAAGAAGGACAGGGGGCGAACACCGGGGAGCTGTTTTTT. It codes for CASSQEGQGANTGELFF.

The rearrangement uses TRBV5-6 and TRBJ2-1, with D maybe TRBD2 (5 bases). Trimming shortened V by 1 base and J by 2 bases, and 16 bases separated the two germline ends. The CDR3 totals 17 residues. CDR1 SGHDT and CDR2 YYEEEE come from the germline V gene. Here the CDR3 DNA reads TGTGCCAGCAGCTTGCTACTCGGGGTGCCTCCCTACAATGAGCAGTTCTTC. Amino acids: CASSLLLGVPPYNEQFF.

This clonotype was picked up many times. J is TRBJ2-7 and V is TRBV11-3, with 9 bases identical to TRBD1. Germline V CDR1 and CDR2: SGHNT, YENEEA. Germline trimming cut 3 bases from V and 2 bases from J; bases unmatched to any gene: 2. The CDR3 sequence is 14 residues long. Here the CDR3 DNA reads TGTGCCAGCAGCTTGAGACAGGGGGCCTACGAGCAGTACTTC. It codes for CASSLRQGAYEQYF.

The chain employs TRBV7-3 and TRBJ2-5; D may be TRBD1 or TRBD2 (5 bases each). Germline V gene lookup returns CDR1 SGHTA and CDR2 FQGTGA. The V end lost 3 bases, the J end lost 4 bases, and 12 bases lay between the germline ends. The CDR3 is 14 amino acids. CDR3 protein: CASSFGGLGETQYF. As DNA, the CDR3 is TGTGCCAGCAGCTTTGGGGGTTTAGGAGAGACCCAGTACTTC.

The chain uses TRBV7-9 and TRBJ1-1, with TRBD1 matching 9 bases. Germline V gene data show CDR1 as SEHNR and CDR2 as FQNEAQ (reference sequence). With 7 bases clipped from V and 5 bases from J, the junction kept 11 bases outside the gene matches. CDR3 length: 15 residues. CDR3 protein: CASTPGGTGNTEAFF. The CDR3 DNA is TGTGCCAGCACCCCAGGGGGGACAGGGAATACTGAAGCTTTCTTT.

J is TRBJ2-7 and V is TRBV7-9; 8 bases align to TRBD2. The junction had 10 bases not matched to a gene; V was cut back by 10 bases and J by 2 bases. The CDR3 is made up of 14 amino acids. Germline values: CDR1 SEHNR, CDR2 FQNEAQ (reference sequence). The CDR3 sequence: CATAGGGSTYEQYF. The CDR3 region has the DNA TGTGCCACCGCGGGGGGCGGGTCGACCTACGAGCAGTACTTC.

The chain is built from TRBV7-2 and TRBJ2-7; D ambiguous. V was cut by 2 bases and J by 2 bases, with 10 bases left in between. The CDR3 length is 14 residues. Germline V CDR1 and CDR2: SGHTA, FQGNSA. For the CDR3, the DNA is TGTGCCAGCAGCTTACAGCTTAAGACCTACGAGCAGTACTTC. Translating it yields CASSLQLKTYEQYF.

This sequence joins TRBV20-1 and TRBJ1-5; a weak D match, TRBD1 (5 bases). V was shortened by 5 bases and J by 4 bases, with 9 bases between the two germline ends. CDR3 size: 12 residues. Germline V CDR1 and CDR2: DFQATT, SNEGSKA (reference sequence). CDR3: CSAGGSNQPQHF. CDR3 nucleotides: TGCAGTGCTGGGGGATCAAATCAGCCCCAGCATTTT.

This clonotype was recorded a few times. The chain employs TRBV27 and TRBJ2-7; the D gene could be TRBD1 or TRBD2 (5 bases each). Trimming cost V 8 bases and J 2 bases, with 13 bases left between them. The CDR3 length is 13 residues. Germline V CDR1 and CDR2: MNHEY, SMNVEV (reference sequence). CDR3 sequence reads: CASSWDGAYEQYF. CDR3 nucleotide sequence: TGTGCCAGCTCCTGGGACGGCGCCTACGAGCAGTACTTC.

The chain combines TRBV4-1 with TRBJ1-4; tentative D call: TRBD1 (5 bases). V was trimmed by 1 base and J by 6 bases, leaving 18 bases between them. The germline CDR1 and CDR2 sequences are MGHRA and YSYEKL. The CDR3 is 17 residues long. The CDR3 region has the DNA TGCGCCAGCAGCCAAGCCAAGAAAGATTCCAGGGATGAAAAACTGTTTTTT. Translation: CASSQAKKDSRDEKLFF.

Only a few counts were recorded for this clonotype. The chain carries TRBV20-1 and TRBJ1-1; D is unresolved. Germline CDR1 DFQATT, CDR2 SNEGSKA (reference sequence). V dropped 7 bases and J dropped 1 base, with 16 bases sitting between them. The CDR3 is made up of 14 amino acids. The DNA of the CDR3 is TGCAGTGTGATTTCCCCCGGTGAGAACACTGAAGCTTTCTTT. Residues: CSVISPGENTEAFF.

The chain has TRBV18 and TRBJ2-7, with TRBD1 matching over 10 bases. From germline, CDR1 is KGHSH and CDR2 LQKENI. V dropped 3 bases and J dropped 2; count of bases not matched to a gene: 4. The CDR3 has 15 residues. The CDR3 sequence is CASSPGQGNPYEQYF. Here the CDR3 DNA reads TGTGCCAGCTCACCGGGACAGGGGAATCCCTACGAGCAGTACTTC.

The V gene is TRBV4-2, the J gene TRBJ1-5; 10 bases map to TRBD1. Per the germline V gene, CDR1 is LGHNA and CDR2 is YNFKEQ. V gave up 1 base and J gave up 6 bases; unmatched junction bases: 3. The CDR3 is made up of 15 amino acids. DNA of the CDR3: TGTGCCAGCAGCCAAGTTGGGACAGGGGCTCAGCCCCAGCATTTT. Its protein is CASSQVGTGAQPQHF.

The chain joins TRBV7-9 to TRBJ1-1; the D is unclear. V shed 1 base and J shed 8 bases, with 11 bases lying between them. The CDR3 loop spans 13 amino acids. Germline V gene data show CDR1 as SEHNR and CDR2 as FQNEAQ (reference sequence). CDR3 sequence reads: CASSLVGFAEAFF. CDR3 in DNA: TGTGCCAGCAGCTTAGTAGGATTCGCCGAAGCTTTCTTT. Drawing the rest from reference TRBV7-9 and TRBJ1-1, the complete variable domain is DTGVSQNPRHKITKRGQNVTFRCDPISEHNRLYWYRQTLGQGPEFLTYFQNEAQLEKSRLLSDRFSAERPKGSFSTLEIQRTEQGDSAMYLCASSLVGFAEAFFGQGTRLTVV.

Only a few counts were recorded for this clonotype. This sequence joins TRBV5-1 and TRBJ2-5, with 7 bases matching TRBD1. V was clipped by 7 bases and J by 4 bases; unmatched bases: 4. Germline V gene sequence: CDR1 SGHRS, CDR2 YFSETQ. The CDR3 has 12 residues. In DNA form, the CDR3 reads TGCGCCAGCGGGGACAGTGGAGAGACCCAGTACTTC. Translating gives CASGDSGETQYF.

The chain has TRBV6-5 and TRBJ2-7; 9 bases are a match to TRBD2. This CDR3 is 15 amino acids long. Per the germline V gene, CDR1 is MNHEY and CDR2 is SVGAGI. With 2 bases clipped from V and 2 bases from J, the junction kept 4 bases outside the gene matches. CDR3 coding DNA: TGTGCCAGCAGTTACGGTGTAGCGGGAGCCTACGAGCAGTACTTC. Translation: CASSYGVAGAYEQYF.

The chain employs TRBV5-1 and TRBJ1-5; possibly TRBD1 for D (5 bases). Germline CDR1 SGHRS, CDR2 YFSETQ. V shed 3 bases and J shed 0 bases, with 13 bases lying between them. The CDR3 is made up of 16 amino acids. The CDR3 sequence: CASSSFPRDSNQPQHF. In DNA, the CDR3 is TGCGCCAGCAGCTCCTTTCCCAGGGATAGCAATCAGCCCCAGCATTTT.

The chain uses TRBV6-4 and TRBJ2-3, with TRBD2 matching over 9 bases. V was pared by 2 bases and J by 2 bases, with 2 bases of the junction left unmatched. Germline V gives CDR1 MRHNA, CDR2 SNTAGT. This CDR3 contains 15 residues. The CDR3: CASSDVAGATDTQYF. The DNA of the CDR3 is TGTGCCAGCAGTGACGTAGCGGGGGCCACAGATACGCAGTATTTT.